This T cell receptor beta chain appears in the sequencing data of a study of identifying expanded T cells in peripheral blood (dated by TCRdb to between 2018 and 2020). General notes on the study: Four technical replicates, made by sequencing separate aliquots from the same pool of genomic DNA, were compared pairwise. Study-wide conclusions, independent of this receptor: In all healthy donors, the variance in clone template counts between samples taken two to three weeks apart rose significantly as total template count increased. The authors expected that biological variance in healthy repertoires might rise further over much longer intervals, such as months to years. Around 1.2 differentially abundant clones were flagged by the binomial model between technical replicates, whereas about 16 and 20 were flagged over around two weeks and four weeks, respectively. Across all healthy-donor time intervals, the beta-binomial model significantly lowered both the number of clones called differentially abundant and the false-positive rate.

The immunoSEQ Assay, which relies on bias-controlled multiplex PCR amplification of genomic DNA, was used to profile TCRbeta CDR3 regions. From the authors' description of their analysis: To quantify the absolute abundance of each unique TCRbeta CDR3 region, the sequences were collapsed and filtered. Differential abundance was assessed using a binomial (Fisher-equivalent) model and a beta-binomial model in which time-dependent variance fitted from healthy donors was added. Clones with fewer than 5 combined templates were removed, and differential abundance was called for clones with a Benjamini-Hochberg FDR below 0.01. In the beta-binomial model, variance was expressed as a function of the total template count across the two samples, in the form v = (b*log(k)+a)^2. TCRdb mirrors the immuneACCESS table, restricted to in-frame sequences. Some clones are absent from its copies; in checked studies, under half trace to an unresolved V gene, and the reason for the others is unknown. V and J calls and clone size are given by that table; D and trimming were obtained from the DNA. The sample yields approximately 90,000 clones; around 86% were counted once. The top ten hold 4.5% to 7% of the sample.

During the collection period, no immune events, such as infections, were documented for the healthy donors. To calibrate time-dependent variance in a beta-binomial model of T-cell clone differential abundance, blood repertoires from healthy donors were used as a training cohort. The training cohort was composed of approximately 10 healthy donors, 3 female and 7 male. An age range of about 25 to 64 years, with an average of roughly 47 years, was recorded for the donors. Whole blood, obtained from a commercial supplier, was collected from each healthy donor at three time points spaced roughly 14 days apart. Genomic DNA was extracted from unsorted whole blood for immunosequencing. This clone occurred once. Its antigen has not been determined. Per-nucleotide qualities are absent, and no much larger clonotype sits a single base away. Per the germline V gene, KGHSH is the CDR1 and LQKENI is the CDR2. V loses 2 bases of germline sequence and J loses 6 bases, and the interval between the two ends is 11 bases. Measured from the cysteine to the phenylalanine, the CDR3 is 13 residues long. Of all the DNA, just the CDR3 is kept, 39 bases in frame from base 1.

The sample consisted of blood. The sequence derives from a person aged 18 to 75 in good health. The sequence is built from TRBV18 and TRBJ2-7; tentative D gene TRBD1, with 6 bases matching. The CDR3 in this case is CASSPRGTAEQYF. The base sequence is TGTGCCAGCTCACCAAGGGGGACCGCCGAGCAGTACTTC.